The clone carrying this T cell receptor (beta chain) showed up many times. What it binds is unknown. Template material for TCR beta VDJ and CDR3 profiling consisted of genomic DNA. TCRdb fed the reads into MiXCR, producing one record per CDR3 protein. Here the sample spans about 160,000 distinct CDR3 sequences, less than 60% being singletons. The data belong to a study of CD8+CD57+ T cells in acquired aplastic anemia. Study in general: Sorted CD4+ and CD8+ cells yielded about 3 ug of DNA on average.

Trimming pared 5 bases from V and 6 bases from J, leaving 12 bases between. CDR1 is SGHRS, CDR2 YFSETQ, per germline. This CDR3 is 12 amino acids long. Overall study results and limits: About 27 CD8+ CDR3 sequences were shared between patients and controls. Any difference that existed in CD8+ Simpson's diversity between patients and controls was not significant.

An expansion of CD8+CD57+ cells by flow cytometry had been shown in patients chosen for sequencing. This receptor was taken from a human donor with aplastic anemia. This chain links TRBV5-1 with TRBJ2-7; D unresolved. Source material: sorted CD4+, CD8+, or CD8+CD57+ T cells (not recorded which) from PBMCs. In DNA form, the CDR3 reads TGCGCCAGCAGTATGAACCAGGTCGAGCAGTACTTC. It specifies CASSMNQVEQYF.